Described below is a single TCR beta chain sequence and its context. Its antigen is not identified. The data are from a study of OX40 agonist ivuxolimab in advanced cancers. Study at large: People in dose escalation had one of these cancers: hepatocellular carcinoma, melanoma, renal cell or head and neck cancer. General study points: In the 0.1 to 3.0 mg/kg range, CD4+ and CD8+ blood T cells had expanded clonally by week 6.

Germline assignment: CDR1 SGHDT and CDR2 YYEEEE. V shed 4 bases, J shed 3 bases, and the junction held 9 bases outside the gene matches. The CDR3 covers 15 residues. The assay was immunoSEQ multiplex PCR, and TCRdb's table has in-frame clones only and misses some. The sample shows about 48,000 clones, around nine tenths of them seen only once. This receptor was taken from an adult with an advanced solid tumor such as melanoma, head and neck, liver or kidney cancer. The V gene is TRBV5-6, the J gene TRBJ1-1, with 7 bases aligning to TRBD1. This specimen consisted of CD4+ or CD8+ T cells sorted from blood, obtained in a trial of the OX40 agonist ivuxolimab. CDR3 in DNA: TGTGCCAGCAGCCCGACTGACAGGGATTACACTGAAGCTTTCTTT. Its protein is CASSPTDRDYTEAFF.